This T cell receptor (beta chain) stems from a study of patients and donors after allogeneic stem cell transplantation. TCRdb reanalysed the RT-PCR reads using MiXCR and keeps one entry per CDR3 protein. The profile shows 150,000 to 200,000 distinct CDR3 sequences, roughly 31% of them singletons. CDR3 length: 16 residues. J gave up 7 bases and V 1 base, and 3 bases lay outside the gene matches. CDR1 is MDHEN and CDR2 is SYDVKM in the germline V gene. The rearrangement joins TRBV28 to TRBJ2-1, with TRBD2 matching over 14 bases. The source material was blood, either unsorted or a sorted T cell fraction (not recorded which). This receptor was identified in a human donor who was either an allogeneic HSCT recipient or a stem cell or donor lymphocyte infusion donor (not recorded which). It is not recorded whose cells these are; they may come from a transplant donor. The CDR3 spells CASSLSGLAGENEQFF. The CDR3 nucleotides read TGTGCCAGCAGTTTATCGGGACTAGCGGGAGAGAATGAGCAGTTCTTC.